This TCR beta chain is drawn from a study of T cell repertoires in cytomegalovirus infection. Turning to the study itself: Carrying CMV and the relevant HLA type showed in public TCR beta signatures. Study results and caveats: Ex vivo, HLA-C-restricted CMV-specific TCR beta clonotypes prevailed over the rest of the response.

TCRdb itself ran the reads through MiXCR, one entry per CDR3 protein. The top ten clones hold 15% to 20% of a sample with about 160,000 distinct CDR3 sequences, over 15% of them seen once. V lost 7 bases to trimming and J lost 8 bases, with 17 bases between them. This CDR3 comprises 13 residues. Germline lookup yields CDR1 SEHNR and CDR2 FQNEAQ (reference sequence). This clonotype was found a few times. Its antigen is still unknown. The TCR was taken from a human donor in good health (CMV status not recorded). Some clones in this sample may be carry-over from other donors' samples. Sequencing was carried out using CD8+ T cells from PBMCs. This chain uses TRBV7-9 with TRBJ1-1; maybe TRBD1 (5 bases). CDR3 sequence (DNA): TGTGCCAGCACCTCCGGTGGCAGGGCGGAAGCTTTCTTT. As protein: CASTSGGRAEAFF.